This section outlines one T cell receptor (beta chain) sequence together with its context. The entry originates in a study of shared clonotypes between healthy human individuals. Sequencing used immunoSEQ multiplex PCR; TCRdb keeps in-frame clones, though not all of them. The sample has some 1.5 million clones, approximately 97% seen once; the top ten hold approximately 1.1%. The CDR3 covers 17 residues. CDR1 is SGHRS, CDR2 YFSETQ, per germline. V was clipped by 0 bases and J by 5 bases; unmatched bases: 9. The sequenced sample consisted of naive CD4+ T cells sorted from blood. Indicated subset: CD45RA+ positively selected. V is TRBV5-1 and J is TRBJ2-5; 11 nucleotides agree with TRBD2. This sequence originates from a man younger than 45 in good health. The CDR3 is CASSLALAGGPWETQYF. CDR3 coding DNA: TGCGCCAGCAGCTTGGCCTTAGCGGGAGGGCCTTGGGAGACCCAGTACTTC. The full variable domain, its missing parts supplied by reference TRBV5-1 and TRBJ2-5, is KAGVTQTPRYLIKTRGQQVTLSCSPISGHRSVSWYQQTPGQGLQFLFEYFSETQRNKGNFPGRFSGRQFSNSRSEMNVSTLELGDSALYLCASSLALAGGPWETQYFGPGTRLLVL.